This T cell receptor beta chain derives from a study of T cells in Graves' hyperthyroidism and ophthalmopathy. In this sample, this clonotype turned up many times. What it binds is not known. General study results and limits: Also found in blood were most expanded thyroid clonotypes above 0.001. Progression to ophthalmopathy was predicted a median of approximately seven months early.

TCR beta CDR3 sequences were amplified from RNA transcripts. In the first-round RT-PCR of the TCR CDR3, the HTBI primer set was used. MiXCR was run by TCRdb on the multiplex PCR reads, yielding one entry per CDR3 protein. The table includes about 380,000 distinct CDR3 sequences, around 14% detected once. Trimming pared 2 bases from V and 1 base from J, leaving 5 bases between. Germline loops: CDR1 SNHLY, CDR2 FYNNEI. The CDR3 spans 13 residues. Diagnosis of hyperthyroidism was new in patients aged 18 to 65, and its duration was under 2 months. The origin of this receptor is a woman aged 60-75 years with Graves' hyperthyroidism. The sequenced sample consisted of blood. The rearrangement uses TRBV2 and TRBJ1-2, with D perhaps TRBD1 (5 bases). This CDR3 is CASSEQGNYGYTF. CDR3 in DNA: TGTGCCAGCAGTGAACAGGGTAACTATGGCTACACCTTC.